These 9 T cell receptor beta chains share one sample of origin, sequenced in a study of T-cell memory formation after mild COVID-19. Each CDR3 protein is one row after TCRdb ran MiXCR on the 5' RACE reads. The data contain 300,000 to 400,000 distinct CDR3 sequences, around an eighth of them singletons. The sequenced sample was PBMCs or a T cell subset sorted from them (not recorded which). The origin of the receptors is a man aged 18 to 30 who had mild COVID-19 (a few samples of this study predate the infection). Cell type and time point are not known.

Written as DNA, the CDR3 is TGTGCCAGCAGCTCCGGGACAGCTGGGGCCAACGTCCTGACTTTC. It codes for CASSSGTAGANVLTF. The chain joins TRBV5-5 to TRBJ2-6; 7 nucleotides align to TRBD1. The germline V gene has CDR1 SGHKS and CDR2 YYEKEE (reference sequence). The CDR3 has 15 residues. The J segment lost 2 bases and the V segment lost 3 bases, leaving 2 bases of the junction unmatched.

This clonotype was counted a few times. The V call is TRBV28, the J call TRBJ2-7, with 8 bases lining up with TRBD2. The CDR3 covers 18 residues. V dropped 4 bases and J dropped 0; count of bases not matched to a gene: 14. CDR1 is MDHEN, CDR2 SYDVKM, per germline. CDR3 sequence: CASSYTSGGTESSYEQYV. The CDR3 coding sequence is TGTGCCAGCAGTTATACCAGCGGGGGTACCGAAAGCTCCTACGAGCAGTACGTC.

This clonotype was detected a few times. This chain links TRBV20-1 with TRBJ2-1; 15 positions match TRBD2. Germline V gives CDR1 DFQATT, CDR2 SNEGSKA (reference sequence). The CDR3 is made up of 16 amino acids. V gave up 5 bases and J gave up 0 bases; unmatched junction bases: 2. CDR3 loop: CSAGTSGGSSYNEQFF. The CDR3, as DNA: TGCAGTGCTGGGACTAGCGGGGGGAGCTCCTACAATGAGCAGTTCTTC.

This clonotype was picked up a small number of times. The V call is TRBV12-3 or TRBV12-4, the J call TRBJ2-7; D unclear. Between the trimmed V and J ends, which lost 6 bases and 3 bases, there was a span of 21 bases. The CDR3 length is 16 residues. The CDR3 spells CASRSHRSLKLYEQYF. CDR3 nucleotides: TGTGCCAGCAGGTCTCATCGGAGTCTGAAGCTCTACGAGCAGTACTTC.

Many counts were recorded for this clonotype. V is TRBV7-2 and J is TRBJ1-1; TRBD1 is a possible D gene (5 bases). This CDR3 comprises 14 residues. Germline V gene sequence: CDR1 SGHTA, CDR2 FQGNSA. Trimming cost V 2 bases and J 2 bases, with 9 bases left between them. As DNA, the CDR3 is TGTGCCAGCAGCTTATGGCAGGGAAACACTGAAGCTTTCTTT. Protein sequence: CASSLWQGNTEAFF.

The V and J genes are TRBV15 and TRBJ2-5; D may be TRBD1 or TRBD2 (5 bases each). The germline V and J ends were trimmed by 5 bases and 5 bases, with 15 bases remaining between them. The CDR3 is 14 residues long. Germline CDR1 reads LNHNV; CDR2 reads YYDKDF (reference sequence). The DNA for the CDR3 is TGTGCCACCAGCGGCCGGGACCCCGGGGAGACCCAGTACTTC. It is translated as CATSGRDPGETQYF. The full variable domain, with the rest looked up from reference TRBV15 and TRBJ2-5, is DAMVIQNPRYQVTQFGKPVTLSCSQTLNHNVMYWYQQKSSQAPKLLFHYYDKDFNNEADTPDNFQSRRPNTSFCFLDIRSPGLGDTAMYLCATSGRDPGETQYFGPGTRLLVL.

This chain joins TRBV6-5 and TRBJ2-1; the match to TRBD2 covers 13 bases. The V gene's germline CDR1 is MNHEY and CDR2 SVGAGI. The V gene end was trimmed by 2 bases and the J gene end by 9 bases; junction bases not matched to a gene: 7. This CDR3 region has 16 residues. The CDR3 coding sequence is TGTGCCAGCAGTTACACCACGACTAGCGGGGGGCCTGAGCAGTTCTTC. This gives the protein CASSYTTTSGGPEQFF.

The V gene is TRBV9, the J gene TRBJ2-1; 9 positions match TRBD2. After removal of 0 bases from V and 0 bases from J, the junction contained 7 bases not matched to a gene. This CDR3 has 18 residues. CDR1 and CDR2 (germline): SGDLS, YYNGEE. The CDR3 protein is CASSVEPSGASSYNEQFF. CDR3 nucleotide sequence: TGTGCCAGCAGCGTAGAACCTAGCGGGGCGAGCTCCTACAATGAGCAGTTCTTC.

The CDR3 reads CASSGGPYPEQYV. The CDR3 bases are TGTGCCAGCAGCGGGGGCCCCTACCCCGAGCAGTACGTC. The rearrangement joins TRBV28 to TRBJ2-7; D tentatively reads TRBD1 or TRBD2 (6 bases each). Germline assignment: CDR1 MDHEN and CDR2 SYDVKM. This CDR3 spans 13 amino acids. Trimming stripped 6 bases from V and 6 bases from J, with 15 bases between.